This T cell receptor beta chain originates from a study of blood T cell repertoires in COVID-19. This CDR3 contains 18 residues. Trimming removed 6 bases from V and 3 bases from J; junction bases left unmatched: 11. Looked up from germline, CDR1 is MDHEN and CDR2 is SYDVKM. Original data processing: Amplifying reference gene primers gave estimates of nucleated cell counts. Profiling relied on immunoSEQ multiplex PCR, and the TCRdb table lists in-frame clones only, not all of them. Clonal size and the V and J genes are those of that table, whereas D and trimming came from the DNA. The sample consists of about 130,000 clones, roughly two thirds of them appearing once.

Sequencing was performed on peripheral blood. The chain combines TRBV28 with TRBJ2-1, with 13 bases that match TRBD2. The TCR comes from an older woman with acute or convalescent COVID-19. CDR3 bases: TGTGCCAGCAGCCATACAGGACTAGCGGGAGATTTCTACAATGAGCAGTTCTTC. Translation: CASSHTGLAGDFYNEQFF.